Following are 20 T cell receptor beta chains from one sample sequenced in a study of blood T cell repertoires in COVID-19. Data came from immunoSEQ multiplex PCR; TCRdb stores just in-frame clones and leaves some out. The data show 30,000 to 35,000 clones, with around 90% seen just once and under 65% held by the top ten. Source material: peripheral blood. These receptors were taken from a man between 65 and 79 years old with acute or convalescent COVID-19.

The chain has TRBV7-2 and TRBJ2-7, with 9 bases fitting TRBD1. Trimming cost V 4 bases and J 0 bases; bases outside gene matches: 4. The CDR3 contains 15 residues. CDR1 SGHTA and CDR2 FQGNSA come from the germline V gene. Here the CDR3 DNA reads TGTGCCAGCAGCTCTGGGACAGGGTACTCCTACGAGCAGTACTTC. Translation: CASSSGTGYSYEQYF.

The genes are TRBV2 and TRBJ1-1; D gene unclear. V shed 1 base and J shed 4 bases, with 10 bases lying between them. Germline assignment: CDR1 SNHLY and CDR2 FYNNEI. The CDR3 loop spans 14 amino acids. The CDR3 sequence: CASSEVRWSTEAFF. The CDR3 DNA follows: TGTGCCAGCAGTGAAGTGAGGTGGTCCACTGAAGCTTTCTTT. The full variable domain, completed using reference TRBV2 and TRBJ1-1, is EPEVTQTPSHQVTQMGQEVILRCVPISNHLYFYWYRQILGQKVEFLVSFYNNEISEKSEIFDDQFSVERPDGSNFTLKIRSTKLEDSAMYFCASSEVRWSTEAFFGQGTRLTVV.

The chain couples TRBV6-5 to TRBJ1-1; D gene ambiguous. V shed 2 bases and J shed 0 bases, with 4 bases lying between them. In germline, CDR1 is MNHEY, CDR2 SVGAGI. The CDR3 length is 13 residues. The CDR3 region has the DNA TGTGCCAGCAGTTACGGCATGAACACTGAAGCTTTCTTT. Its translation: CASSYGMNTEAFF.

The chain uses TRBV7-8 and TRBJ1-3; 11 bases align to TRBD1. The CDR3 has 16 amino acids. Germline trimming cut 1 base from V and 7 bases from J; bases unmatched to any gene: 6. The germline V gene has CDR1 SGHVS and CDR2 FQNEAQ. CDR3 sequence (DNA): TGTGCCAGCAGCTTAGTCGTGGACAGGGGGCTCAACACCATATATTTT. It codes for CASSLVVDRGLNTIYF.

V gene TRBV18 combines with J gene TRBJ1-1; unclear D gene. V lost 3 bases and J lost 0, with 11 bases in between. Germline values: CDR1 KGHSH, CDR2 LQKENI. The CDR3 runs 15 residues. For the CDR3, the DNA is TGTGCCAGCTCACCCTCGACGGGGATGAACACTGAAGCTTTCTTT. Translating gives CASSPSTGMNTEAFF.

The rearrangement links TRBV7-2 to TRBJ2-5; 7 bases are a match to TRBD2. V dropped 5 bases and J dropped 4; count of bases not matched to a gene: 7. The germline gives CDR1 SGHTA, CDR2 FQGNSA. This CDR3 comprises 14 residues. CDR3 sequence (DNA): TGTGCCAGCAGCCGGGGGACTACCCGAGAGACCCAGTACTTC. This translates into CASSRGTTRETQYF. Variable domain in full (rest from reference TRBV7-2 and TRBJ2-5): GAGVSQSPSNKVTEKGKDVELRCDPISGHTALYWYRQSLGQGLEFLIYFQGNSAPDKSGLPSDRFSAERTGGSVSTLTIQRTQQEDSAVYLCASSRGTTRETQYFGPGTRLLVL.

This clone occurred a few times. The chain employs TRBV27 and TRBJ2-7, with 10 bases fitting TRBD2. Germline-derived CDR1 and CDR2 are MNHEY and SMNVEV (reference sequence). V was pared by 6 bases and J by 0 bases, with 8 bases of the junction left unmatched. The CDR3 consists of 16 residues. CDR3 coding DNA: TGTGCCAGCAGCCCCGGGACTAGCGTACTCTCCTACGAGCAGTACTTC. Protein: CASSPGTSVLSYEQYF.

This sequence joins TRBV5-5 and TRBJ2-1, with a tentative D call TRBD1 (5 bases). The V end lost 4 bases, the J end lost 8 bases, and 16 bases lay between the germline ends. Germline CDR1 and CDR2: SGHKS and YYEKEE (reference sequence). This CDR3 region has 14 residues. The CDR3 DNA reads as TGTGCCAGCAGCATCGGACCCCTAGGGGATGAGCAGTTCTTC. It codes for CASSIGPLGDEQFF. Complete variable domain (other parts from reference TRBV5-5 and TRBJ2-1): DAGVTQSPTHLIKTRGQQVTLRCSPISGHKSVSWYQQVLGQGPQFIFQYYEKEERGRGNFPDRFSARQFPNYSSELNVNALLLGDSALYLCASSIGPLGDEQFFGPGTRLTVL.

This chain joins TRBV10-2 and TRBJ2-1; 11 nucleotides match TRBD2. Germline CDR1 reads WSHSY; CDR2 reads SAAADI. The V segment lost 9 bases and the J segment 3 bases; nucleotides outside the gene matches: 4. The CDR3 has 14 amino acids. The CDR3 loop reads CASTTSGGYNEQFF. CDR3 coding DNA: TGCGCCAGTACCACTAGCGGGGGCTACAATGAGCAGTTCTTC.

The genes are TRBV5-1 and TRBJ1-3, with a tentative D call TRBD1 (6 bases). The CDR3 covers 16 residues. Germline CDR1 is SGHRS and CDR2 is YFSETQ. Trimming removed 0 bases from V and 0 bases from J, with 10 bases in between. In DNA form, the CDR3 reads TGCGCCAGCAGCTTGGGGCAGGGGACCTCTGGAAACACCATATATTTT. This translates into CASSLGQGTSGNTIYF.

This chain joins TRBV6-5 and TRBJ1-2; 9 bases are a match to TRBD1. The CDR3 contains 16 residues. With 0 bases clipped from V and 5 bases from J, the junction kept 7 bases outside the gene matches. Germline V gives CDR1 MNHEY, CDR2 SVGAGI. DNA for the CDR3: TGTGCCAGCAGTTACTCTCGGGACAGGGTTGATTATGGCTACACCTTC. The encoded protein is CASSYSRDRVDYGYTF.

The chain combines TRBV7-7 with TRBJ2-1, with a possible D match to TRBD2 (5 bases). Trimming took off 1 base at V and 9 bases at J, with 13 bases between the two ends. The CDR3 runs 14 residues. Germline loops: CDR1 SSHAT, CDR2 FNYEAQ (reference sequence). CDR3 amino acids: CASSLETTRGEQFF. The CDR3 DNA follows: TGTGCCAGCAGCTTAGAAACTACCCGGGGTGAGCAGTTCTTC. The variable domain in full, with the rest retrieved from reference TRBV7-7 and TRBJ2-1, is GAGVSQSPRYKVTKRGQDVTLRCDPISSHATLYWYQQALGQGPEFLTYFNYEAQPDKSGLPSDRFSAERPEGSISTLTIQRTEQRDSAMYRCASSLETTRGEQFFGPGTRLTVL.

The chain's CDR3 is CASSDRDRGTGELFF. The CDR3 nucleotides are TGTGCCAGCAGTGATAGAGACAGGGGAACCGGGGAGCTGTTTTTT. The chain carries TRBV2 and TRBJ2-2; the match to TRBD1 covers 8 bases. The CDR3 spans 15 residues. The germline CDR1 and CDR2 sequences are SNHLY and FYNNEI. J gave up 5 bases and V 3 bases, and 5 bases lay outside the gene matches.

V is TRBV7-6 and J is TRBJ2-5; TRBD2 might be the D (6 bases). The CDR3 has 14 residues. V was clipped by 1 base and J by 5 bases, with 11 bases between them. CDR1 SGHVS and CDR2 FNYEAQ come from the germline V gene. The chain's CDR3 is CASSLVRLGETQYF. CDR3 DNA: TGTGCCAGCAGCTTAGTGAGACTAGGGGAGACCCAGTACTTC.

This clone was recorded once. This rearrangement joins TRBV29-1 to TRBJ2-1; 9 positions agree with TRBD1. CDR3 length: 14 residues. Germline assignment: CDR1 SQVTM and CDR2 ANQGSEA. V shed 6 bases, J shed 6 bases, and the junction held 9 bases outside the gene matches. CDR3 in amino acids: CSVIRDRVINEQFF. CDR3 in DNA: TGCAGCGTGATCCGGGACAGGGTGATCAATGAGCAGTTCTTC.

V gene TRBV30 combines with J gene TRBJ2-5, with TRBD2 as a possible D gene (7 bases). The CDR3 is 14 amino acids. Germline V lookup: CDR1 GTSNPN, CDR2 SVGIG (reference sequence). V gave up 0 bases and J gave up 4 bases, with 12 bases separating them. CDR3 sequence: CAWSVGGGGETQYF. DNA for the CDR3: TGTGCCTGGAGTGTGGGAGGGGGAGGAGAGACCCAGTACTTC.

V and J are TRBV27 and TRBJ2-1, with 14 bases lining up with TRBD2. Germline V CDR1 and CDR2: MNHEY, SMNVEV (reference sequence). V was clipped by 7 bases and J by 7 bases; unmatched bases: 15. The CDR3 loop spans 18 amino acids. CDR3 in amino acids: CASKRLAGGRAGENEQFF. As DNA, the CDR3 is TGTGCCAGCAAGCGACTAGCGGGGGGGCGGGCAGGAGAAAATGAGCAGTTCTTC.

Points on this clone: Relative to the germline gene, one junction end is altered; a read error may explain this. The chain recombines TRBV18 with TRBJ1-5; unclear D gene. CDR3 size: 14 residues. Germline values: CDR1 KGHSH, CDR2 LQKENI. The CDR3 sequence: CASSPRDSDQPQHF. Written as DNA, the CDR3 is TGTGCCAGCTCACCACGGGATAGCGATCAGCCCCAGCATTTT.

V usage is TRBV27 and J usage is TRBJ1-5; D call uncertain. The ends were cut back, 2 bases at V and 5 bases at J, with 10 bases in the middle. The CDR3 extends over 14 amino acids. Germline V gene sequence: CDR1 MNHEY, CDR2 SMNVEV (reference sequence). The CDR3 nucleotides read TGTGCCAGCAGTTTAGGCTTTGAGGATCAGCCCCAGCATTTT. This encodes CASSLGFEDQPQHF.

V is TRBV5-1 and J is TRBJ2-1; 15 bases align to TRBD2. V was pared by 2 bases and J by 4 bases, with 4 bases of the junction left unmatched. The CDR3 sequence is 17 residues long. In germline, CDR1 is SGHRS, CDR2 YFSETQ. Here the CDR3 reads CASSFRTSGRGYNEQFF. The CDR3 nucleotides read TGCGCCAGCAGCTTTAGGACTAGCGGGAGGGGTTACAATGAGCAGTTCTTC.